One sample yielded the 30 T cell receptor beta chains listed below, sequenced in a study of Tregs in tolerant kidney transplant recipients. The repertoire was sequenced with immunoSEQ multiplex PCR; TCRdb's copy has only in-frame clones and lacks some. This sample yields around 63,000 clones, of which approximately 83% are seen a single time; about 2% belongs to the top ten. The specimen comprised Tregs from blood, sampled before the transplant. The receptors here all came from a human donor who received a combined kidney and bone marrow transplant.

This chain links TRBV27 with TRBJ2-7; possible D gene TRBD2, 6 bases. The length of the CDR3 is 14 residues. The germline V gene encodes CDR1 MNHEY and CDR2 SMNVEV (reference sequence). Trimming left V 4 bases short and J 0 bases short, with 10 bases between. CDR3 nucleotides: TGTGCCAGCAGTTCCCGGGGGATCTCCTACGAGCAGTACTTC. It specifies CASSSRGISYEQYF.

This clone was counted a single time. The chain couples TRBV7-2 to TRBJ1-1; 7 bases match TRBD1. CDR3 length: 14 residues. V shed 2 bases, J shed 6 bases, and the junction held 6 bases outside the gene matches. Germline V gene data show CDR1 as SGHTA and CDR2 as FQGNSA. The CDR3 loop is CASSLHRGGAEAFF. The CDR3 DNA is TGTGCCAGCAGCTTACACAGGGGAGGCGCTGAAGCTTTCTTT.

Details on this clone: The sample carries other DNA sequences with the same CDR3. The V and J genes are TRBV7-9 and TRBJ2-7; 9 bases match TRBD1. Looked up from germline, CDR1 is SEHNR and CDR2 is FQNEAQ (reference sequence). Germline trimming cut 5 bases from V and 12 bases from J; bases unmatched to any gene: 8. This CDR3 is built from 12 residues. The CDR3 region has the DNA TGTGCCAGCAGCCCCGGGACAGGGCAATGGTACTTC. Protein sequence: CASSPGTGQWYF. Looking up the rest from reference TRBV7-9 and TRBJ2-7 gives the full variable domain: DTGVSQNPRHKITKRGQNVTFRCDPISEHNRLYWYRQTLGQGPEFLTYFQNEAQLEKSRLLSDRFSAERPKGSFSTLEIQRTEQGDSAMYLCASSPGTGQWYFGPGTRLTVT.

This rearrangement joins TRBV7-6 to TRBJ1-1; 7 bases match TRBD1. V gave up 1 base and J gave up 3 bases; unmatched junction bases: 2. Germline-derived CDR1 and CDR2 are SGHVS and FNYEAQ. This CDR3 is built from 14 residues. The CDR3 reads CASSLGQGYTEAFF. The CDR3 DNA follows: TGTGCCAGCAGCTTAGGACAGGGTTACACTGAAGCTTTCTTT.

This clone was seen just once. This chain connects TRBV28 to TRBJ2-1; D not certain. Trimming removed 5 bases at V and 2 bases at J, with 4 bases between. The CDR3 is 12 amino acids. Germline CDR1 reads MDHEN; CDR2 reads SYDVKM. In nucleotides, the CDR3 is TGTGCCAGCAGTGTCCCCTACAATGAGCAGTTCTTC. This codes for CASSVPYNEQFF. Together with reference TRBV28 and TRBJ2-1, the CDR3 gives the full variable domain: DVKVTQSSRYLVKRTGEKVFLECVQDMDHENMFWYRQDPGLGLRLIYFSYDVKMKEKGDIPEGYSVSREKKERFSLILESASTNQTSMYLCASSVPYNEQFFGPGTRLTVL.

The chain uses TRBV9 and TRBJ2-3; TRBD2 matches at 10 bases. V was clipped by 3 bases and J by 1 base; unmatched bases: 5. CDR1 and CDR2 (germline): SGDLS, YYNGEE. CDR3 length equals 16 residues. Written as DNA, the CDR3 is TGTGCCAGCAGCGCAACAGCGGGAGGGCGCACAGATACGCAGTATTTT. This encodes CASSATAGGRTDTQYF.

The chain uses TRBV2 and TRBJ2-4, with unresolved D. The CDR3 has 15 residues. Trimming took 3 bases from V and 0 from J, leaving 9 bases between them. The germline V gene encodes CDR1 SNHLY and CDR2 FYNNEI. Here the CDR3 reads CASSEGILAKNIQYF. The CDR3 nucleotides are TGTGCCAGCAGTGAGGGCATACTAGCCAAAAACATTCAGTACTTC.

This chain links TRBV29-1 with TRBJ1-2; TRBD1 is a possible D gene (5 bases). The V gene's germline CDR1 is SQVTM and CDR2 ANQGSEA. This CDR3 comprises 14 residues. V lost 4 bases to trimming and J lost 5 bases, with 17 bases between them. CDR3 sequence: CSVVAGVTGYGYTF. The CDR3 DNA reads TGCAGCGTTGTGGCGGGGGTAACCGGATATGGCTACACCTTC.

The V gene is TRBV19, the J gene TRBJ1-5; D uncertain. V was clipped by 1 base and J by 7 bases, with 8 bases between them. Germline assignment: CDR1 LNHDA and CDR2 SQIVND (reference sequence). The CDR3 is 13 amino acids. The CDR3 DNA reads TGTGCCAGTAGTATAGGTAATAGACAGCCCCAGCATTTT. Its protein product is CASSIGNRQPQHF. The entire variable domain, with the rest obtained from reference TRBV19 and TRBJ1-5, is as follows: DGGITQSPKYLFRKEGQNVTLSCEQNLNHDAMYWYRQDPGQGLRLIYYSQIVNDFQKGDIAEGYSVSREKKESFPLTVTSAQKNPTAFYLCASSIGNRQPQHFGDGTRLSIL.

The genes are TRBV14 and TRBJ2-4, with D hard to call. The germline CDR1 and CDR2 sequences are SGHDN and FVKESK. V shed 2 bases and J shed 6 bases, with 20 bases lying between them. CDR3 length: 17 amino acids. CDR3 sequence reads: CASSQFGRGFGRNIQYF. Written as DNA, the CDR3 is TGTGCCAGCAGCCAATTTGGACGAGGATTTGGTAGAAACATTCAGTACTTC.

V and J are TRBV19 and TRBJ2-3, with TRBD2 identical over 7 bases. V dropped 0 bases and J dropped 6; count of bases not matched to a gene: 9. Per the germline V gene, CDR1 is LNHDA and CDR2 is SQIVND (reference sequence). This CDR3 spans 16 amino acids. The CDR3 spells CASSIDQGLGRDTQYF. As DNA, the CDR3 is TGTGCCAGTAGTATAGATCAAGGACTAGGTAGGGATACGCAGTATTTT. Supplemented by reference TRBV19 and TRBJ2-3, the full variable domain reads DGGITQSPKYLFRKEGQNVTLSCEQNLNHDAMYWYRQDPGQGLRLIYYSQIVNDFQKGDIAEGYSVSREKKESFPLTVTSAQKNPTAFYLCASSIDQGLGRDTQYFGPGTRLTVL.

A single count supports this clone. The V and J genes are TRBV7-9 and TRBJ1-2, with unresolved D. V gave up 2 bases and J gave up 0 bases, with 10 bases separating them. Germline CDR1 reads SEHNR; CDR2 reads FQNEAQ (reference sequence). The CDR3 totals 15 residues. The CDR3 is CASSLLRSANYGYTF. The CDR3 DNA reads as TGTGCCAGCAGCTTATTACGGTCCGCTAACTATGGCTACACCTTC.

The chain uses TRBV19 and TRBJ1-4; no clear D gene. The CDR3 sequence is 14 residues long. Trimming cost V 6 bases and J 7 bases, with 15 bases left between them. The germline CDR1 and CDR2 sequences are LNHDA and SQIVND (reference sequence). The CDR3 loop reads CASRPGGRIEKLFF. In nucleotides, the CDR3 is TGTGCCAGTAGGCCAGGAGGCCGCATTGAAAAACTGTTTTTT.

The chain has TRBV28 and TRBJ1-5; maybe TRBD1 (5 bases). V dropped 4 bases and J dropped 6 bases, with 7 bases sitting between them. CDR3 size: 12 residues. In germline, CDR1 is MDHEN, CDR2 SYDVKM. CDR3 bases: TGTGCCAGCAGTTGGGGGGTTCAGCCCCAGCATTTT. Amino acids: CASSWGVQPQHF.

J is TRBJ2-1 and V is TRBV14, with 9 nucleotides matching TRBD1. In germline, CDR1 is SGHDN, CDR2 FVKESK. The CDR3 has 16 residues. With 3 bases clipped from V and 3 bases from J, the junction kept 6 bases outside the gene matches. CDR3 in amino acids: CASSHDWTGVYNEQFF. In DNA, the CDR3 is TGTGCCAGCAGCCACGATTGGACAGGGGTCTACAATGAGCAGTTCTTC.

V gene TRBV7-9 combines with J gene TRBJ2-2; D gene uncertain. Trimming cost V 1 base and J 8 bases, with 17 bases left between them. This CDR3 spans 16 amino acids. The V gene's germline CDR1 is SEHNR and CDR2 FQNEAQ (reference sequence). The DNA of the CDR3 is TGTGCCAGCAGCTTAGATGCCAGCCCGAGAGGTGGGGAGCTGTTTTTT. Its protein is CASSLDASPRGGELFF.

The J gene is TRBJ2-1, the V gene TRBV5-4; no clear D. This CDR3 comprises 13 residues. Trimming pared 0 bases from V and 6 bases from J, leaving 7 bases between. Germline CDR1 SGHNT, CDR2 YYREEE (reference sequence). CDR3: CASSLDILNEQFF. The CDR3 bases are TGTGCCAGCAGCTTGGATATCCTCAATGAGCAGTTCTTC.

The J gene is TRBJ1-5, the V gene TRBV19; D is unclear. The CDR3 has 14 amino acids. Germline V gene sequence: CDR1 LNHDA, CDR2 SQIVND (reference sequence). The V and J ends lost 4 bases and 4 bases respectively, with 11 bases between them. The CDR3 bases are TGTGCCAGTAGTACCGCCGGACGGAATCAGCCCCAGCATTTT. Translating gives CASSTAGRNQPQHF.

The chain links TRBV7-9 to TRBJ2-7; a weak D match, TRBD2 (6 bases). Trimming left V 5 bases short and J 2 bases short, with 13 bases between. The CDR3 has 14 residues. Germline V CDR1 and CDR2: SEHNR, FQNEAQ (reference sequence). Here the CDR3 DNA reads TGTGCCAGCAGCCCCGGGACTCCCGCCTACGAGCAGTACTTC. This translates into CASSPGTPAYEQYF. Full variable domain (missing parts from reference TRBV7-9 and TRBJ2-7): DTGVSQNPRHKITKRGQNVTFRCDPISEHNRLYWYRQTLGQGPEFLTYFQNEAQLEKSRLLSDRFSAERPKGSFSTLEIQRTEQGDSAMYLCASSPGTPAYEQYFGPGTRLTVT.

The rearrangement joins TRBV6-5 to TRBJ2-1; TRBD2 might be the D (6 bases). Trimming removed 6 bases at V and 11 bases at J, with 11 bases between. CDR3 length: 11 amino acids. Germline V lookup: CDR1 MNHEY, CDR2 SVGAGI. CDR3 coding DNA: TGTGCCAGCAGGACCGGGACTCAGCAGTTCTTC. It encodes CASRTGTQQFF.

J is TRBJ2-3 and V is TRBV9; the match to TRBD2 covers 10 bases. V lost 4 bases and J lost 0; bases outside the gene matches: 8. The germline CDR1 and CDR2 sequences are SGDLS and YYNGEE. This CDR3 spans 17 amino acids. CDR3 sequence: CASSPQLAGASTDTQYF. As DNA, the CDR3 is TGTGCCAGCAGCCCCCAGCTAGCGGGGGCTAGCACAGATACGCAGTATTTT. Full variable domain (missing parts from reference TRBV9 and TRBJ2-3): DSGVTQTPKHLITATGQRVTLRCSPRSGDLSVYWYQQSLDQGLQFLIQYYNGEERAKGNILERFSAQQFPDLHSELNLSSLELGDSALYFCASSPQLAGASTDTQYFGPGTRLTVL.

The chain recombines TRBV5-1 with TRBJ1-2; perhaps TRBD1 as D (5 bases). Per the germline V gene, CDR1 is SGHRS and CDR2 is YFSETQ. This CDR3 is built from 14 residues. V was shortened by 3 bases and J by 8 bases, with 17 bases between the two germline ends. The CDR3 coding sequence is TGCGCCAGCAGCTGGGCAGGGCTCGGGAGGGGCTACACCTTC. Translated: CASSWAGLGRGYTF.

To note about this clone: With a much larger clone just one base away, this may be a read error. Without the conserved terminal phenylalanine or tryptophan, this CDR3 likely stems from a read error. The J gene is TRBJ2-7, the V gene TRBV18; D is uncertain. The CDR3 is made up of 14 amino acids. Germline CDR1 and CDR2: KGHSH and LQKENI. Deletions cut 0 bases from V and 0 bases from J, with 6 bases between. The CDR3 loop reads CASSPPPGSYEQYL. The CDR3 DNA reads TGTGCCAGCTCACCACCGCCGGGCTCCTACGAGCAGTACCTC.

The chain couples TRBV30 to TRBJ2-1; 8 positions match TRBD2. The CDR3 totals 16 residues. CDR1 GTSNPN and CDR2 SVGIG come from the germline V gene (reference sequence). V lost 3 bases, J lost 0 bases, and 7 bases stayed unmatched. CDR3 loop: CAWRAATSGSYNEQFF. In nucleotides, the CDR3 is TGTGCCTGGAGAGCCGCCACTAGCGGCTCCTACAATGAGCAGTTCTTC.

The V call is TRBV6-6, the J call TRBJ2-1; TRBD2 aligns across 14 bases. J was trimmed by 10 bases and V by 6 bases; bases with no gene match: 5. There are 14 residues in the CDR3. From germline, CDR1 is MNHNY and CDR2 SVGAGI (reference sequence). The CDR3 coding sequence is TGTGCCAGCAGGGGGACTAGCGGGGGCTTCGAGCAGTTCTTC. Amino acids: CASRGTSGGFEQFF.

The table lists this clone with a few counts. The sample contains more than one DNA sequence encoding this CDR3. This chain joins TRBV18 and TRBJ2-7; D is possibly TRBD2 (6 bases). This CDR3 has 13 amino acids. The ends were cut back, 3 bases at V and 4 bases at J, with 10 bases in the middle. Germline-derived CDR1 and CDR2 are KGHSH and LQKENI. In nucleotides, the CDR3 is TGTGCCAGCTCACCGCGGGCGGGGTACGAGCAGTACTTC. The encoded protein is CASSPRAGYEQYF.

The V and J genes are TRBV5-8 and TRBJ2-7; 14 nucleotides line up with TRBD2. The V gene end was trimmed by 0 bases and the J gene end by 6 bases; junction bases not matched to a gene: 5. The CDR3 has 16 amino acids. Per germline, CDR1 SGHTS and CDR2 YDEGEE. In nucleotides, the CDR3 is TGTGCCAGCAGCTTGGGTGGGACTAGCGGGGGCGGCGAGCAGTACTTC. This sequence encodes CASSLGGTSGGGEQYF.

The chain joins TRBV7-7 to TRBJ2-2; unclear D gene. Trimming took 5 bases from V and 6 from J, leaving 10 bases between them. The CDR3 has 13 amino acids. The germline gives CDR1 SSHAT, CDR2 FNYEAQ (reference sequence). CDR3 sequence: CASSPLSAGELFF. The CDR3 bases are TGTGCCAGCAGCCCCCTGAGTGCCGGGGAGCTGTTTTTT.

The V and J genes are TRBV12-1 and TRBJ1-2; the tabulated D call, TRBD1, remains unverified against the DNA. TRBV12-1 is a pseudogene. The CDR3 covers 16 residues. CDR3 in DNA: TGTGCCAGCAGCTTGGATTGGACAGGGCCTAACTATGGCTACACCTTC. Translated, it gives CASSLDWTGPNYGYTF.

The table lists this clone with a count of one. The chain has TRBV6-5 and TRBJ2-7; D possibly matches TRBD1 or TRBD2 (6 bases each). Trimming shortened V by 6 bases and J by 5 bases, and 14 bases separated the two germline ends. Germline V gene sequence: CDR1 MNHEY, CDR2 SVGAGI. The length of the CDR3 is 13 residues. The CDR3 sequence is CASRPPGAHEQYF. In DNA, the CDR3 is TGTGCCAGCAGACCTCCGGGGGCCCACGAGCAGTACTTC.